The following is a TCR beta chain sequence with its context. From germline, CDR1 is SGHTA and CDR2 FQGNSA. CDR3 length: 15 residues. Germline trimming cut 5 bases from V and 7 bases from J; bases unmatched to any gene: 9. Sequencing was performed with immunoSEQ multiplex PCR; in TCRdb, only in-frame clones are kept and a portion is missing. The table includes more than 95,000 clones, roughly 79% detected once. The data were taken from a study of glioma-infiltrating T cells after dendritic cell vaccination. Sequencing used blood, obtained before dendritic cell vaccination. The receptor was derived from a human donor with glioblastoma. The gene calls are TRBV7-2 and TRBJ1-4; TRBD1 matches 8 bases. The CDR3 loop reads CASSPGPGGGEKLFF. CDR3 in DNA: TGTGCCAGCAGCCCAGGTCCAGGGGGCGGTGAAAAACTGTTTTTT.